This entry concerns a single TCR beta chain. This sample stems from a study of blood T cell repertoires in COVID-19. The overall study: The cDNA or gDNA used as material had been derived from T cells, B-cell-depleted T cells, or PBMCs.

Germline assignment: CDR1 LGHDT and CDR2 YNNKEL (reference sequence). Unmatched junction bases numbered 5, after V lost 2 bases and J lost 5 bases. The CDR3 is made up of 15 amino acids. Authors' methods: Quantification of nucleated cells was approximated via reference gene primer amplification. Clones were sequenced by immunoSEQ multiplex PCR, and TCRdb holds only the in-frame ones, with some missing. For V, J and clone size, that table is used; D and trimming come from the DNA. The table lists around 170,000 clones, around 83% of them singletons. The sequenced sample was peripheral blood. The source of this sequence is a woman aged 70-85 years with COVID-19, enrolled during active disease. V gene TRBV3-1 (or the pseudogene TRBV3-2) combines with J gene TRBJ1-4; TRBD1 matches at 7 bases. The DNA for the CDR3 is TGTGCCAGCAGCCAACACCGGGACAGCAATGAAAAACTGTTTTTT. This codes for CASSQHRDSNEKLFF.